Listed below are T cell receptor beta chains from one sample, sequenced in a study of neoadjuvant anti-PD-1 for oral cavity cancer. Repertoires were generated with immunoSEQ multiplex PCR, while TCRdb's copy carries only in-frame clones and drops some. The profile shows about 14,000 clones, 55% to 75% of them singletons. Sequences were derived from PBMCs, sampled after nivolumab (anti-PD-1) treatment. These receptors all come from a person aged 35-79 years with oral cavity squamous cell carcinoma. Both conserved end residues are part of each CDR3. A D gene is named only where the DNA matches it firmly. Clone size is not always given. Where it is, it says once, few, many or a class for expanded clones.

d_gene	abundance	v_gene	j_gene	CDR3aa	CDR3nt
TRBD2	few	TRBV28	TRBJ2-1	CASSTPEASGYNEQFF	TGTGCCAGCAGCACCCCGGAGGCTAGCGGATACAATGAGCAGTTCTTC
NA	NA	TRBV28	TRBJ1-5	CASSFRGQPRMPQHF	TGTGCCAGCAGTTTTCGAGGGCAGCCCAGGATGCCCCAGCATTTT
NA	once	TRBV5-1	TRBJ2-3	CASSTGQETDTQYF	TGCGCCAGCAGTACGGGGCAGGAGACAGATACGCAGTATTTT
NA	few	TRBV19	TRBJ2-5	CASSKGFQETQYF	TGTGCCAGTAGTAAGGGGTTCCAAGAGACCCAGTACTTC
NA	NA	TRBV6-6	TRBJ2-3	CASRRGGSDTQYF	TGTGCCAGCAGACGAGGGGGTTCAGATACGCAGTATTTT
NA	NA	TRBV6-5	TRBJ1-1	CASSYSHRVGSEAFF	TGTGCCAGCAGTTACTCGCACAGGGTAGGATCTGAAGCTTTCTTT
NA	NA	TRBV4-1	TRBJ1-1	CASSRGRVNTEAFF	TGCGCCAGCAGCCGGGGAAGGGTGAACACTGAAGCTTTCTTT
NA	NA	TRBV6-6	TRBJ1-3	CASSYLEASIYF	TGTGCCAGCAGTTACTTAGAAGCTTCCATATATTTT
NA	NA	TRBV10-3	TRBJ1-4	CAISSAGATNEKLFF	TGTGCCATCAGTTCAGCAGGTGCAACTAATGAAAAACTGTTTTTT
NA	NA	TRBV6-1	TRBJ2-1	CASTLDNRNNEQFF	TGTGCCAGCACCTTGGACAACAGAAACAATGAGCAGTTCTTC
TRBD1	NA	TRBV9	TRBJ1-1	CASSGGQWTEAFF	TGTGCCAGCAGCGGGGGACAGTGGACTGAAGCTTTCTTT
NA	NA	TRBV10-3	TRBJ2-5	CAISTRGETQYF	TGTGCCATCAGTACCAGGGGAGAGACCCAGTACTTC
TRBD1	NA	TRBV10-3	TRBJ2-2	CAATGTGNTGELFF	TGTGCCGCAACCGGGACAGGGAACACCGGGGAGCTGTTTTTT
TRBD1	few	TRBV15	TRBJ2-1	CATSRDREYNEQFF	TGTGCCACCAGCAGGGACAGGGAGTACAATGAGCAGTTCTTC
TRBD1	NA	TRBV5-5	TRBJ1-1	CASSLAGTANTEAFF	TGTGCCAGCAGTTTAGCCGGGACAGCGAACACTGAAGCTTTCTTT
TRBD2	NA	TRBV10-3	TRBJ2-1	CAISDFAGGVNNEQFF	TGTGCCATCAGTGATTTTGCGGGAGGGGTTAACAATGAGCAGTTCTTC
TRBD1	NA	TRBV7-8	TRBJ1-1	CASSTTGGGTEAFF	TGTGCCAGCAGCACCACAGGGGGAGGCACTGAAGCTTTCTTT
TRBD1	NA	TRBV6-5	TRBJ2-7	CASSPRTGSYEQYF	TGTGCCAGCAGCCCCCGGACAGGCTCCTACGAGCAGTACTTC
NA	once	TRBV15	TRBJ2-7	CATSRVPRSSSYEQYF	TGTGCCACCAGCAGAGTCCCCAGGTCCAGCTCCTACGAGCAGTACTTC
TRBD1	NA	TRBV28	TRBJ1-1	CASSPHDRVDTEAFF	TGTGCCAGCAGTCCACACGACAGGGTGGACACTGAAGCTTTCTTT
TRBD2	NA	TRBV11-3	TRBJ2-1	CASSLRLAGGLDEQFF	TGTGCCAGCAGCCTCCGACTAGCGGGAGGTCTGGATGAGCAGTTCTTC
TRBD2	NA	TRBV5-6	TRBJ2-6	CASSLLLAGGFGANVLTF	TGTGCCAGCAGCTTGTTGTTAGCGGGAGGCTTTGGGGCCAACGTCCTGACTTTC
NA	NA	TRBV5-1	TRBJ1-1	CASSLGGENTEAFF	TGCGCCAGCAGCTTGGGTGGGGAGAACACTGAAGCTTTCTTT
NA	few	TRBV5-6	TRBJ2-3	CASSPMDSYTQYF	TGTGCCAGCAGCCCAATGGATTCCTATACGCAGTATTTT
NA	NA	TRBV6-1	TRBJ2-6	CASVPRNSGANVLTF	TGTGCCAGCGTACCCCGGAACTCTGGGGCCAACGTCCTGACTTTC
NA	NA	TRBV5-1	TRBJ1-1	CASSFEGWNTEAFF	TGCGCCAGCAGCTTCGAAGGGTGGAACACTGAAGCTTTCTTT
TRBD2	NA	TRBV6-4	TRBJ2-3	CASSDGTSSTDTQYF	TGTGCCAGCAGTGACGGGACTAGCAGCACAGATACGCAGTATTTT
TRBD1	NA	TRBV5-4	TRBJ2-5	CASSRTGQKTQYF	TGTGCCAGCAGCCGGACAGGGCAGAAGACCCAGTACTTC
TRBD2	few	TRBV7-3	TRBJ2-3	CASSLTATSGSTDTQYF	TGTGCCAGCAGCTTAACAGCGACTAGCGGGTCCACAGATACGCAGTATTTT
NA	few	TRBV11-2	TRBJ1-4	CASSLAVENRYGKMFF	TGTGCCAGCAGCTTAGCCGTGGAGAATCGTTACGGGAAGATGTTTTTT
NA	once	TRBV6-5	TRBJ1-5	CASSSKGQPQHF	TGTGCCAGCAGTTCGAAGGGGCAGCCCCAGCATTTT
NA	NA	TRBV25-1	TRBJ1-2	CASSDLGRRNYTF	TGTGCCAGCAGTGACCTTGGGAGAAGGAACTACACCTTC
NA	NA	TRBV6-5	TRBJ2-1	CASSYRPGIGMNEQFF	TGTGCCAGCAGTTACCGGCCCGGTATCGGGATGAATGAGCAGTTCTTC
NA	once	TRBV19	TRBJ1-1	CASSIDRVTNTEAFF	TGTGCCAGTAGTATAGACAGGGTAACGAACACTGAAGCTTTCTTT
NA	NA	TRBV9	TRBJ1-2	CASSPQGGTGYGYTF	TGTGCCAGCAGTCCCCAAGGGGGAACTGGGTATGGCTACACCTTC
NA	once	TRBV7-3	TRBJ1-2	CASSLNRDYGYTF	TGTGCCAGCAGCTTAAACAGGGACTATGGCTACACCTTC
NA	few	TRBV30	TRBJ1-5	CAWSVGGTQPQHF	TGTGCCTGGAGTGTCGGGGGGACTCAGCCCCAGCATTTT
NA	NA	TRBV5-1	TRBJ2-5	CASSLGSQETQYF	TGCGCCAGCAGCTTGGGCAGTCAAGAGACCCAGTACTTC
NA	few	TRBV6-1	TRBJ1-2	CASSLQVIGLYGYTF	TGTGCCAGCAGTTTGCAGGTCATAGGACTCTATGGCTACACCTTC
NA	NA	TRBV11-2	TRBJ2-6	CASSPPAVAGANVLTF	TGTGCCAGCAGCCCGCCGGCCGTTGCTGGGGCCAACGTCCTGACTTTC
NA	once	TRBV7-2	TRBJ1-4	CASSPREWAYEKLFF	TGTGCCAGCAGCCCCAGGGAATGGGCGTATGAAAAACTGTTTTTT